This note documents a single T cell receptor (beta chain) sequence. In germline, CDR1 is MNHEY, CDR2 SVGEGT. This CDR3 comprises 16 residues. V shed 8 bases and J shed 7 bases, with 21 bases lying between them. This entry comes from a study of blood T cell repertoires in COVID-19. Libraries were prepared by immunoSEQ multiplex PCR; TCRdb keeps only in-frame clonotypes and omits some of them. The sample records about 330,000 clones, roughly 90% being singletons. The clonotype was recovered from a woman aged 45-65 years with active or convalescent COVID-19. The sequencing sample was made of peripheral blood. J is TRBJ1-6 and V is TRBV6-2 or TRBV6-3, with D perhaps matching TRBD1 (6 bases). The CDR3 DNA reads as TGTGCCAGCGGCCCGAACCGGACAGACAAAAATTCACCCCTCCACTTT. This codes for CASGPNRTDKNSPLHF.